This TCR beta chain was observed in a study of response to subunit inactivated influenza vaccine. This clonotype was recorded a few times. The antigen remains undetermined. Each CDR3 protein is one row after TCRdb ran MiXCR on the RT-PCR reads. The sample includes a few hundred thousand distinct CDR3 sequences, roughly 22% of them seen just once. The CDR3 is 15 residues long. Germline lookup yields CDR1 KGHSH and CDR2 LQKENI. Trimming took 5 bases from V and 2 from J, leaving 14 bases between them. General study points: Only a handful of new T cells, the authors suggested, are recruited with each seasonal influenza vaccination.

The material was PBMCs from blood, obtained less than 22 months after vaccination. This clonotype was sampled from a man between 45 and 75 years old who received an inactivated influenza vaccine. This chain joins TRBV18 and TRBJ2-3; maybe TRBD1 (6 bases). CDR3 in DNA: TGTGCCAGCTCATCAAGGGGGATACTCACAGATACGCAGTATTTT. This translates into CASSSRGILTDTQYF.